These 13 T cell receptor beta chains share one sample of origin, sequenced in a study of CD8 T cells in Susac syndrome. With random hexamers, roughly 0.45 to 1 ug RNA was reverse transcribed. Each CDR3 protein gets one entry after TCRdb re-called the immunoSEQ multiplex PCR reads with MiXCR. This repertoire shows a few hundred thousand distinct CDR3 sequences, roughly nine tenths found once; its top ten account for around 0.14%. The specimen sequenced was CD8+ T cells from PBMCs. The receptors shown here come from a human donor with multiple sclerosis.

CDR3 in amino acids: CASSAGQSYEQYF. DNA of the CDR3: TGTGCCAGCAGTGCCGGACAGAGCTACGAGCAGTACTTC. The chain joins TRBV2 to TRBJ2-7; tentatively, D is TRBD1 (6 bases). The CDR3 loop spans 13 amino acids. CDR1 is SNHLY and CDR2 is FYNNEI in the germline V gene. V was clipped by 4 bases and J by 3 bases, with 10 bases between them.

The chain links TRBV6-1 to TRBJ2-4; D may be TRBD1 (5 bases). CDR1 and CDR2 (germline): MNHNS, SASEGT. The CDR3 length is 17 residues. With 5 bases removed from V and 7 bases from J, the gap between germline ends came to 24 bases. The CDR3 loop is CASSRNAGYSGRNIQYF. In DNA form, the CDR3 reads TGTGCCAGCAGTAGAAACGCAGGGTACTCTGGTCGGAACATTCAGTACTTC.

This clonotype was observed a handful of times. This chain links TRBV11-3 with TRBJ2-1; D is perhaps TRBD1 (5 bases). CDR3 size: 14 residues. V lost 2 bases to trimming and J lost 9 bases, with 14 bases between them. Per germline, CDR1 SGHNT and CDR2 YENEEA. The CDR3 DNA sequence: TGTGCCAGCAGCTTAAGGGGTGGCTCCGGTGAGCAGTTCTTC. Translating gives CASSLRGGSGEQFF.

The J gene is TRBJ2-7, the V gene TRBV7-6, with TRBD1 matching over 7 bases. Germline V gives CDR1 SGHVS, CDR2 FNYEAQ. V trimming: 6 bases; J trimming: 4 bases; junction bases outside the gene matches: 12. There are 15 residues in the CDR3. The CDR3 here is CASRGGTAEAYEQYF. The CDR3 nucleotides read TGTGCCAGCAGGGGTGGGACAGCGGAAGCTTACGAGCAGTACTTC.

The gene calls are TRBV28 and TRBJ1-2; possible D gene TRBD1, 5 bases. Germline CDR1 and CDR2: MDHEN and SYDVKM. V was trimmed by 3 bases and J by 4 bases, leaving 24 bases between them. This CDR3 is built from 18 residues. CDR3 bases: TGTGCCAGCAGTTTTGGGGCCTTGGGAAGCGGCCCCGTCTATGGCTACACCTTC. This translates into CASSFGALGSGPVYGYTF.

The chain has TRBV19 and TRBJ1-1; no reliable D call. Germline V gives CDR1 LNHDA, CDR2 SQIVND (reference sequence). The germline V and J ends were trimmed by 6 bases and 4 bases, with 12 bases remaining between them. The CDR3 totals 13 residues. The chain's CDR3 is CASRTVRGTEAFF. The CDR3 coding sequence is TGTGCCAGTAGGACCGTAAGAGGCACTGAAGCTTTCTTT.

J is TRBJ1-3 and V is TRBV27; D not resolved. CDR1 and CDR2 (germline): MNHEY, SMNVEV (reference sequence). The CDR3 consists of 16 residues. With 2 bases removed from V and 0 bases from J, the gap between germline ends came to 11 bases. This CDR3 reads CASSLVYSASGNTIYF. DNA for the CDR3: TGTGCCAGCAGTTTAGTCTACTCCGCCTCTGGAAACACCATATATTTT.

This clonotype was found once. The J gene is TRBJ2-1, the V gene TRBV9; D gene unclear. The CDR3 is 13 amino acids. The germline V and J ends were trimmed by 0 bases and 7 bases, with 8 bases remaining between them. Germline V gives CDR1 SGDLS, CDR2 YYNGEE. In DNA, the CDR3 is TGTGCCAGCAGCGTAGTAGGTCTGAATGAGCAGTTCTTC. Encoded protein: CASSVVGLNEQFF.

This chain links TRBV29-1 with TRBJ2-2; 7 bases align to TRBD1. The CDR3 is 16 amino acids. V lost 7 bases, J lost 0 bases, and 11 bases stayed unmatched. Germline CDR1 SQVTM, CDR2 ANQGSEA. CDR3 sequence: CSASMTGTSNTGELFF. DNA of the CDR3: TGCAGCGCTTCCATGACAGGGACATCGAACACCGGGGAGCTGTTTTTT.

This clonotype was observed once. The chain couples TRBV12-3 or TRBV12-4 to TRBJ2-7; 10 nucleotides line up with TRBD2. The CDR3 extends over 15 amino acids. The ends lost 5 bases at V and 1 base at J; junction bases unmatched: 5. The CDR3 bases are TGTGCCAGCAGTCCTAGCGGGAGCGGTTCCTACGAGCAGTACTTC. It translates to CASSPSGSGSYEQYF.

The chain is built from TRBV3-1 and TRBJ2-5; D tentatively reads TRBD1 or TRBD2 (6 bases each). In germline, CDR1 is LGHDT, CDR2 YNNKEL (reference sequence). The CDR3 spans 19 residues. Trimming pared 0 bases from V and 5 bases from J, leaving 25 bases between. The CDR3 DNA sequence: TGTGCCAGCAGCCAAGATACAGGGTCCCGGGACTTCGCGGGGGAGACCCAGTACTTC. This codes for CASSQDTGSRDFAGETQYF.

The CDR3 protein is CASSLANEGGQPQHF. The DNA of the CDR3 is TGTGCCAGCAGCTTAGCGAACGAAGGGGGACAGCCCCAGCATTTT. This chain connects TRBV7-9 to TRBJ1-5; possible D gene TRBD1, 6 bases. The V end was cut by 0 bases, the J end by 7 bases, with 13 bases between. Germline CDR1 reads SEHNR; CDR2 reads FQNEAQ (reference sequence). CDR3 length: 15 amino acids.

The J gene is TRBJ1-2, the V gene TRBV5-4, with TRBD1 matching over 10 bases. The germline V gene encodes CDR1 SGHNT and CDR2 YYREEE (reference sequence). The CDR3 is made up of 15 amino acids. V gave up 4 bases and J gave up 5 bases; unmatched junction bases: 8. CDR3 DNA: TGTGCCAGCAGCGTTGGACAGGGGGGTGGTTATGGCTACACCTTC. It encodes CASSVGQGGGYGYTF.